This TCR beta chain appears in the sequencing data of a study of blood T cell repertoires in COVID-19. Across the study: The study drew acute and convalescent COVID-19 samples from the United States, Italy and Spain.

Per the original data handling: It was from reference gene primer amplification that nucleated cell counts were estimated. Generated by immunoSEQ multiplex PCR, the TCRdb table keeps only in-frame clones and is missing some. V, J and clone size derive from that table, while D and trimming were established from the DNA sequence. Here the sample spans about 220,000 clones, about four fifths being singletons. The CDR3 loop spans 13 amino acids. The V segment lost 6 bases and the J segment 4 bases; nucleotides outside the gene matches: 4. The sample consisted of peripheral blood. The origin of this receptor is an elderly woman with acute or convalescent COVID-19. V gene TRBV12-3 or TRBV12-4 combines with J gene TRBJ2-7, with 9 nucleotides matching TRBD1. The CDR3: CASRRQGVYEQYF. DNA of the CDR3: TGTGCCAGCAGGCGACAGGGGGTGTACGAGCAGTACTTC.